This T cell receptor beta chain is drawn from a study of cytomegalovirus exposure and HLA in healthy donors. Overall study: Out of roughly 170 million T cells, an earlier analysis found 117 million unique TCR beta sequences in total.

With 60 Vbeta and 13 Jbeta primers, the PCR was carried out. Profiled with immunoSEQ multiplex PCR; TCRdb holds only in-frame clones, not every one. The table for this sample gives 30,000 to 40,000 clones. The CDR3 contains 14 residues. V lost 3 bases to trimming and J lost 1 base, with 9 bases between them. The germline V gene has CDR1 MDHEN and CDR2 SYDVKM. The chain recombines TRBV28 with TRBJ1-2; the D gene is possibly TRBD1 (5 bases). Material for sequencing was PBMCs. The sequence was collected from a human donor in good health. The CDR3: CASSLPGLNYGYTF. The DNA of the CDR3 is TGTGCCAGCAGTTTGCCAGGGCTTAACTATGGCTACACCTTC.